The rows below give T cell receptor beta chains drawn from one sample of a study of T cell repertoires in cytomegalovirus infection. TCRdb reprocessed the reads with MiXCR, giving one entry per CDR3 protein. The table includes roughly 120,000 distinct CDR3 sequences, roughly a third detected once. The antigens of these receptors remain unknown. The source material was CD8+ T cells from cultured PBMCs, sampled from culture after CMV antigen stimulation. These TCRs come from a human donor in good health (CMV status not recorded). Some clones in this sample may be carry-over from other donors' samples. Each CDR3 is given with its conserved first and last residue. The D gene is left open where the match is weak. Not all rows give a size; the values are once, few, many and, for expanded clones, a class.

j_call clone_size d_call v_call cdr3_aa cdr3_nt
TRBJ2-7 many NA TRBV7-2 CASSFRGREQYF TGTGCCAGCAGCTTCCGGGGTCGCGAGCAGTACTTC
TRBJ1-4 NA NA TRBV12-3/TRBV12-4 CASSPRTPEKLFF TGTGCCAGCAGTCCCCGGACGCCAGAAAAACTGTTTTTT
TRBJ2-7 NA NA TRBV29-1 CSAGTSGPGEQYF TGCAGCGCAGGCACCTCAGGGCCCGGCGAGCAGTACTTC
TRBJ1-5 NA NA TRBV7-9 CASSLQGGVDQPQHF TGTGCCAGCAGCTTACAGGGAGGGGTAGATCAGCCCCAGCATTTT
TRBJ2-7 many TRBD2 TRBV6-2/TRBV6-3 CASSPATSGGVYEQYF TGTGCCAGCAGCCCTGCGACTAGCGGGGGTGTTTACGAGCAGTACTTC
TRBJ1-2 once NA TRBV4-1 CASSQDQSFYGYTF TGCGCCAGCAGCCAAGATCAGAGTTTCTATGGCTACACCTTC
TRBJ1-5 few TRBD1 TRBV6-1 CASSELQGADSNQPQHF TGTGCCAGCAGTGAATTACAGGGGGCGGATAGCAATCAGCCCCAGCATTTT
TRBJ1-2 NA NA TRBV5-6 CASRQGVEYGYTF TGTGCCAGCAGGCAAGGAGTAGAGTATGGCTACACCTTC
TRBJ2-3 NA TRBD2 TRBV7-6 CASSPIAGRSTDTQYF TGTGCCAGCAGCCCAATAGCGGGGAGGAGCACAGATACGCAGTATTTT
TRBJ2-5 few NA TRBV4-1 CASSQGPREETQYF TGCGCCAGCAGCCAAGGCCCCAGGGAAGAGACCCAGTACTTC
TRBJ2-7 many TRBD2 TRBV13 CASSLAPPLAEMPYEQYF TGTGCCAGCAGCTTAGCCCCACCGCTAGCGGAGATGCCTTACGAGCAGTACTTC
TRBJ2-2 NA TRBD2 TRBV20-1 CSASAPGLALRNTGELFF TGCAGTGCTAGCGCACCGGGACTAGCTCTCCGGAACACCGGGGAGCTGTTTTTT
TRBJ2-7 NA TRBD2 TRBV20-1 CSARGTSEFNEQYF TGCAGTGCTAGAGGGACTAGCGAATTCAACGAGCAGTACTTC
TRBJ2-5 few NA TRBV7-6 CASSLEPSPETQYF TGTGCCAGCAGCTTAGAACCTTCCCCGGAGACCCAGTACTTC